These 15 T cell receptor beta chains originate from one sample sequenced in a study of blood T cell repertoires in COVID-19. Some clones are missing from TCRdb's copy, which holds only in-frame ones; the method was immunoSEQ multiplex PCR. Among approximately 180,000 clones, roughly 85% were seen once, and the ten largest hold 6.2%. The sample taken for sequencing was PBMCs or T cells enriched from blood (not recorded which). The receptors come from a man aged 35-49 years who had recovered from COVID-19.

The CDR3 DNA is TGTGCCAGCAGCACAGGGAATATCGATGAAGCTTTCTTT. Its translation: CASSTGNIDEAFF. This chain uses TRBV12-3 or TRBV12-4 with TRBJ1-1; weak D call: TRBD1 (6 bases). The CDR3 consists of 13 residues. V lost 6 bases and J 7 bases, leaving 15 bases between the germline ends.

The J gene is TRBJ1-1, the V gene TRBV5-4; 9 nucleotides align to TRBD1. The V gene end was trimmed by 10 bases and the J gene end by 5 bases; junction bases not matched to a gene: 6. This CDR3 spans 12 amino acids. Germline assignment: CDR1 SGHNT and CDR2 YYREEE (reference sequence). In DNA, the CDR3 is TGTGCCTCATCCGACAGGGGGACTGAAGCTTTCTTT. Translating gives CASSDRGTEAFF.

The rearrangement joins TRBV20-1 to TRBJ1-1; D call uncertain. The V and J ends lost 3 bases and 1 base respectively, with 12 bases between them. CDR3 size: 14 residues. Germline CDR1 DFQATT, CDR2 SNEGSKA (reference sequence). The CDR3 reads CSASPGATNTEAFF. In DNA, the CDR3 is TGCAGTGCTAGTCCGGGAGCGACGAACACTGAAGCTTTCTTT.

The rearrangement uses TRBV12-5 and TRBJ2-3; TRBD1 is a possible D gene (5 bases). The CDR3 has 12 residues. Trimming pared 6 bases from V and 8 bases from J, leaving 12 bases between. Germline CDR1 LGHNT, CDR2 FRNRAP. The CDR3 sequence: CASGPGQLTQYF. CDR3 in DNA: TGTGCTAGTGGCCCCGGACAACTTACGCAGTATTTT.

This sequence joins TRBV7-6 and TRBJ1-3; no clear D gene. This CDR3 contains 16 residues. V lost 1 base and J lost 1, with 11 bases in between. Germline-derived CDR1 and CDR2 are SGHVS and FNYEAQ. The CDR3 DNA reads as TGTGCCAGCAGCTTAGGGACCACTAGGTCTGGAAACACCATATATTTT. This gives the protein CASSLGTTRSGNTIYF.

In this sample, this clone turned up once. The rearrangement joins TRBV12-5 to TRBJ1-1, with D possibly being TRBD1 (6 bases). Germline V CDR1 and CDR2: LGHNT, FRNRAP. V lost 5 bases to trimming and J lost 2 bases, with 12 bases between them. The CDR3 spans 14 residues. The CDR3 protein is CASGTSQGNTEAFF. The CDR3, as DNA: TGTGCTAGTGGTACCTCACAGGGAAACACTGAAGCTTTCTTT. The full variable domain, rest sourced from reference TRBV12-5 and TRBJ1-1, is DARVTQTPRHKVTEMGQEVTMRCQPILGHNTVFWYRQTMMQGLELLAYFRNRAPLDDSGMPKDRFSAEMPDATLATLKIQPSEPRDSAVYFCASGTSQGNTEAFFGQGTRLTVV.

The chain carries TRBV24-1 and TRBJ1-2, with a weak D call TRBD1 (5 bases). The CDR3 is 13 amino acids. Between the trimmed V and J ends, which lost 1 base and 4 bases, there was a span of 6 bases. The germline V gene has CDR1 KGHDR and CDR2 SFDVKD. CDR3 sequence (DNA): TGTGCCACCAGTGATTTCGGGGGCTATGGCTACACCTTC. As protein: CATSDFGGYGYTF.

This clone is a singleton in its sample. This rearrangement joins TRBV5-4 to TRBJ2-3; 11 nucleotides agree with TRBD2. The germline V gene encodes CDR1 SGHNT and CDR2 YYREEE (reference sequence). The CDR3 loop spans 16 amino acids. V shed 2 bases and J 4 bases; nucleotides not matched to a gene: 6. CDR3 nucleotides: TGTGCCAGCAGCTTCCCGGGACTAGCGGTTGCAGATACGCAGTATTTT. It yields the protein CASSFPGLAVADTQYF.

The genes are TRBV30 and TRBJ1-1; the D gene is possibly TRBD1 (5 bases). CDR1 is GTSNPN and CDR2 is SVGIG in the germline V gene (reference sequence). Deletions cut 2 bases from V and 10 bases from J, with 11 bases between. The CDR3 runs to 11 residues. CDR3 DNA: TGTGCCTGGAGTAAGGGGTTTCGAGCTTTCTTT. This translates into CAWSKGFRAFF.

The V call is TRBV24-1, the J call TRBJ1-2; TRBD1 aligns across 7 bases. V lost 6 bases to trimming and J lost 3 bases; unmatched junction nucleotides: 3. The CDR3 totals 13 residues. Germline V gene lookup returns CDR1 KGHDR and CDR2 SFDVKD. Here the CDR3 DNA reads TGTGCCACCAGTCCCACAGGGGACTATGGCTACACCTTC. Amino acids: CATSPTGDYGYTF.

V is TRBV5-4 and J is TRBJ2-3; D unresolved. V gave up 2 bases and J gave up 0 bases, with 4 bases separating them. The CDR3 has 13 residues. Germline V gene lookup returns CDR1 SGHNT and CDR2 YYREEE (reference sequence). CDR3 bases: TGTGCCAGCAGCTTTTTAAGCACAGATACGCAGTATTTT. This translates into CASSFLSTDTQYF.

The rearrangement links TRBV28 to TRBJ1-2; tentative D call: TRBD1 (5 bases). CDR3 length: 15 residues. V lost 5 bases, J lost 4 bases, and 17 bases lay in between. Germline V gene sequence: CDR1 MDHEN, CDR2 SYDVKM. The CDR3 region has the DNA TGTGCCAGCAGTCTACCCAAACAGGCACTCTATGGCTACACCTTC. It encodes CASSLPKQALYGYTF.

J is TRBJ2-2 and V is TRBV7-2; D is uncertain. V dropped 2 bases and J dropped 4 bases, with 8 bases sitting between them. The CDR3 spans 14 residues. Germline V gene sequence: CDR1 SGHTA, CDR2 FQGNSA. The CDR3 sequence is CASSLTQSTGELFF. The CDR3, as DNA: TGTGCCAGCAGCTTAACACAGTCCACCGGGGAGCTGTTTTTT.

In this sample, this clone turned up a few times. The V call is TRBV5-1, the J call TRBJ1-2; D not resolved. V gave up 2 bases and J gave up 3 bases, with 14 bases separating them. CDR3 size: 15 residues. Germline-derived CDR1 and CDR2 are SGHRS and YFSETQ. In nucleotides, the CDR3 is TGCGCCAGCAGCTTAGGATCCTCCGAGGACTATGGCTACACCTTC. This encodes CASSLGSSEDYGYTF.

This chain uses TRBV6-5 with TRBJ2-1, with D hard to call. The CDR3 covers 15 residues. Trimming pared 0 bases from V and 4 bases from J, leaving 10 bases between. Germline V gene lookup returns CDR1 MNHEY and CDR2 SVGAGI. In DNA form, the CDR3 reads TGTGCCAGCAGTTACTCGCGAGGAGAATACAATGAGCAGTTCTTC. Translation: CASSYSRGEYNEQFF.